What follows are 32 T cell receptor beta chains derived from one specimen sequenced in a study of CD8+ T cells in alopecia areata. cDNA prepared by RNA extraction and subsequent reverse transcription served as the template for sequencing. Sequencing was performed with immunoSEQ multiplex PCR; in TCRdb, only in-frame clones are kept and a portion is missing. Counted here are almost 250,000 clones, roughly two thirds occurring once; the ten biggest clones make up 1% to 1.5%. Sequencing used CD4+ T cells sorted from blood, obtained at week 0. The receptors derive from a human donor with alopecia areata.

The V and J genes are TRBV15 and TRBJ2-7, with D perhaps matching TRBD1 (6 bases). Trimming removed 1 base at V and 2 bases at J, with 15 bases between. The CDR3 loop spans 16 amino acids. Germline assignment: CDR1 LNHNV and CDR2 YYDKDF (reference sequence). The CDR3 bases are TGTGCCACCAGCAGAGCAGTGGGGGCCCCCCCCTACGAGCAGTACTTC. This translates into CATSRAVGAPPYEQYF.

The chain carries TRBV29-1 and TRBJ1-2; D is uncertain. With 4 bases removed from V and 1 base from J, the gap between germline ends came to 7 bases. The CDR3 contains 12 residues. CDR1 and CDR2 (germline): SQVTM, ANQGSEA. The CDR3 nucleotides are TGCAGCGTTGGTTCCTTTAACTATGGCTACACCTTC. Amino acid sequence: CSVGSFNYGYTF.

The chain employs TRBV5-1 and TRBJ2-5; the match to TRBD2 covers 13 bases. The length of the CDR3 is 15 residues. The V segment lost 4 bases and the J segment 4 bases; nucleotides outside the gene matches: 4. Germline assignment: CDR1 SGHRS and CDR2 YFSETQ. This CDR3 is CASSSRTSGGETQYF. The CDR3 nucleotides read TGCGCCAGCAGCAGCCGGACTAGCGGGGGAGAGACCCAGTACTTC. Full variable domain (outside the CDR3, taken from reference TRBV5-1 and TRBJ2-5): KAGVTQTPRYLIKTRGQQVTLSCSPISGHRSVSWYQQTPGQGLQFLFEYFSETQRNKGNFPGRFSGRQFSNSRSEMNVSTLELGDSALYLCASSSRTSGGETQYFGPGTRLLVL.

The chain uses TRBV29-1 and TRBJ1-5, with 7 nucleotides matching TRBD1. Germline V CDR1 and CDR2: SQVTM, ANQGSEA. The CDR3 contains 12 residues. V gave up 6 bases and J gave up 5 bases; unmatched junction bases: 4. Here the CDR3 DNA reads TGCAGCGTCCGACAGGGCGATCAGCCCCAGCATTTT. Its protein product is CSVRQGDQPQHF.

The chain recombines TRBV4-1 with TRBJ2-4; no clear D. The CDR3 length is 16 residues. Germline V gives CDR1 MGHRA, CDR2 YSYEKL. The germline V and J ends were trimmed by 4 bases and 0 bases, with 13 bases remaining between them. The CDR3 coding sequence is TGCGCCAGCAGCCCGACCCCTATCCTAGCCAAAAACATTCAGTACTTC. Translating it yields CASSPTPILAKNIQYF.

DNA of the CDR3: TGTGCCAGCACCCCACGCGGAGCGGGGGTCAATACGCAGTATTTT. Its protein is CASTPRGAGVNTQYF. The J gene is TRBJ2-3, the V gene TRBV2; 8 bases fit TRBD2. V was pared by 7 bases and J by 7 bases, with 13 bases of the junction left unmatched. The CDR3 is 15 amino acids. Germline CDR1 reads SNHLY; CDR2 reads FYNNEI.

This rearrangement joins TRBV11-2 to TRBJ2-5; TRBD1 agrees at 10 bases. Germline CDR1 SGHAT, CDR2 FQNNGV. Unmatched junction bases numbered 8, after V lost 2 bases and J lost 5 bases. This CDR3 contains 16 residues. The CDR3 spells CASSLWAGTGVETQYF. CDR3 DNA sequence: TGTGCCAGCAGCTTATGGGCTGGGACAGGGGTTGAGACCCAGTACTTC.

This clone was recorded a few times. This rearrangement joins TRBV4-2 to TRBJ2-3; 10 nucleotides align to TRBD2. This CDR3 contains 15 residues. V trimming: 2 bases; J trimming: 2 bases; junction bases outside the gene matches: 1. Germline-derived CDR1 and CDR2 are LGHNA and YNFKEQ. The CDR3 bases are TGTGCCAGCAGCCAAACTAGCGGGGCCACAGATACGCAGTATTTT. It yields the protein CASSQTSGATDTQYF.

The V call is TRBV4-1, the J call TRBJ2-1; unclear D gene. Trimming left V 3 bases short and J 8 bases short, with 5 bases between. The CDR3 is 11 residues long. Germline CDR1 is MGHRA and CDR2 is YSYEKL. The chain's CDR3 is CASSQGDEQFF. The DNA of the CDR3 is TGCGCCAGCAGCCAGGGCGATGAGCAGTTCTTC.

The gene calls are TRBV25-1 and TRBJ2-1; TRBD2 might be the D (5 bases). The CDR3 runs 16 residues. V lost 3 bases, J lost 0 bases, and 12 bases lay in between. CDR1 and CDR2 from the germline V gene are MGHDK and SYGVNS. The CDR3 region is CASSEPSGDSYNEQFF. The CDR3 DNA reads as TGTGCCAGCAGTGAGCCCTCCGGGGACTCCTACAATGAGCAGTTCTTC. The full variable domain, in which reference TRBV25-1 and TRBJ2-1 provide the parts outside the CDR3, is EADIYQTPRYLVIGTGKKITLECSQTMGHDKMYWYQQDPGMELHLIHYSYGVNSTEKGDLSSESTVSRIRTEHFPLTLESARPSHTSQYLCASSEPSGDSYNEQFFGPGTRLTVL.

The J gene is TRBJ1-1, the V gene TRBV19; D ambiguous. The CDR3 consists of 12 residues. Germline V gene lookup returns CDR1 LNHDA and CDR2 SQIVND (reference sequence). Trimming shortened V by 3 bases and J by 4 bases, and 6 bases separated the two germline ends. CDR3: CASSILGTEAFF. The CDR3 coding sequence is TGTGCCAGTAGTATTCTCGGCACTGAAGCTTTCTTT.

This clone has only one observation. This chain uses TRBV30 with TRBJ2-7; 7 nucleotides align to TRBD2. Germline CDR1 GTSNPN, CDR2 SVGIG (reference sequence). The CDR3 covers 14 residues. V lost 7 bases and J lost 7; bases outside the gene matches: 16. CDR3 region: CASRRGREVMEQYF. The CDR3 nucleotides are TGTGCCTCTAGGCGTGGTCGGGAGGTTATGGAGCAGTACTTC.

The chain employs TRBV14 and TRBJ1-1, with 9 nucleotides matching TRBD1. The ends lost 4 bases at V and 5 bases at J; junction bases unmatched: 11. The CDR3 spans 16 residues. Germline-derived CDR1 and CDR2 are SGHDN and FVKESK. The CDR3 reads CASSLGQGNFRTEAFF. The DNA for the CDR3 is TGTGCCAGCAGCCTCGGACAGGGGAATTTTAGGACTGAAGCTTTCTTT.

This chain links TRBV11-2 with TRBJ2-7; tentative D call: TRBD1 (5 bases). The CDR3 length is 14 residues. The germline V gene encodes CDR1 SGHAT and CDR2 FQNNGV. Trimming took off 4 bases at V and 5 bases at J, with 15 bases between the two ends. In DNA, the CDR3 is TGTGCCAGCAGCTCACCCAGGGTACTCCACGAGCAGTACTTC. Residues: CASSSPRVLHEQYF.

The chain links TRBV30 to TRBJ2-1; 11 positions agree with TRBD2. Looked up from germline, CDR1 is GTSNPN and CDR2 is SVGIG (reference sequence). The CDR3 has 15 residues. J was trimmed by 6 bases and V by 1 base; bases with no gene match: 5. The DNA for the CDR3 is TGTGCCTGGAGTGCCCTAGCGGGGGGTGCCAATGAGCAGTTCTTC. Translation: CAWSALAGGANEQFF.

For this clone: Other DNA sequences within the sample encode an identical CDR3. The chain is built from TRBV5-6 and TRBJ2-5; D gene uncertain. V was trimmed by 4 bases and J by 5 bases, leaving 12 bases between them. CDR1 and CDR2 from the germline V gene are SGHDT and YYEEEE. The CDR3 contains 13 residues. CDR3 sequence: CASSPGRRETQYF. The DNA for the CDR3 is TGTGCCAGCAGCCCGGGCCGGCGGGAGACCCAGTACTTC.

CDR3 bases: TGCGCCAGCAGCTTGAGGTCAGGAGGGGCAGATACGCAGTATTTT. Encoded protein: CASSLRSGGADTQYF. V gene TRBV5-1 combines with J gene TRBJ2-3; a possible D gene is TRBD2 (6 bases). Germline V gene lookup returns CDR1 SGHRS and CDR2 YFSETQ. The CDR3 contains 15 residues. The V gene lost 1 base and the J gene lost 4 bases, with 13 bases spanning the gap.

This clone was seen more than once but under ten times. This chain connects TRBV4-2 to TRBJ2-2; TRBD2 matches 9 bases. The CDR3 is 14 residues long. The V segment lost 4 bases and the J segment 7 bases; nucleotides outside the gene matches: 4. Germline V gives CDR1 LGHNA, CDR2 YNFKEQ. The CDR3 DNA reads TGTGCCAGCAGCCGGACTAGCGCGGGCGGGGAGCTGTTTTTT. Protein sequence: CASSRTSAGGELFF.

V and J are TRBV4-3 and TRBJ1-1, with D uncertain. V shed 0 bases and J shed 3 bases, with 11 bases lying between them. The CDR3 totals 15 residues. The V gene's germline CDR1 is LGHNA and CDR2 YSLEER. CDR3 region: CASSQDLRPDTEAFF. The CDR3 DNA reads as TGCGCCAGCAGCCAAGATCTTCGACCGGACACTGAAGCTTTCTTT.

The chain couples TRBV2 to TRBJ2-3; D gene ambiguous. Germline CDR1 and CDR2: SNHLY and FYNNEI. V gave up 6 bases and J gave up 2 bases, with 0 bases separating them. The CDR3 has 10 residues. CDR3 nucleotides: TGTGCCAGCAGCACAGATACGCAGTATTTT. Translated: CASSTDTQYF.

The J gene is TRBJ1-6, the V gene TRBV5-6; unclear D gene. The germline V gene has CDR1 SGHDT and CDR2 YYEEEE. This CDR3 spans 14 amino acids. Trimming removed 0 bases from V and 6 bases from J, with 7 bases in between. In nucleotides, the CDR3 is TGTGCCAGCAGCTTGGCACGGACTAATTCACCCCTCCACTTT. Residues: CASSLARTNSPLHF.

The chain has TRBV4-1 and TRBJ2-7, with D possibly TRBD2 on 5 matching bases. Trimming took 2 bases from V and 3 from J, leaving 11 bases between them. Germline CDR1 reads MGHRA; CDR2 reads YSYEKL. This CDR3 is built from 14 residues. CDR3 sequence reads: CASSQTGVDYEQYF. For the CDR3, the DNA is TGCGCCAGCAGCCAAACCGGGGTTGACTACGAGCAGTACTTC.

The gene calls are TRBV25-1 and TRBJ1-6, with D perhaps TRBD1 (6 bases). Trimming removed 2 bases at V and 8 bases at J, with 13 bases between. The CDR3 is made up of 15 amino acids. Germline CDR1 MGHDK, CDR2 SYGVNS. The CDR3 sequence is CASSEQGKGDSPLHF. The CDR3 DNA is TGTGCCAGCAGTGAACAGGGGAAGGGGGATTCACCCCTCCACTTT.

This clone was counted once. The chain uses TRBV11-1 and TRBJ2-7; D perhaps matches TRBD2 (5 bases). Germline V gives CDR1 SGHAT, CDR2 FQDESV (reference sequence). Trimming stripped 5 bases from V and 4 bases from J, with 15 bases between. The CDR3 is 14 amino acids. The CDR3 protein is CASSPSRGRYEQYF. CDR3 nucleotides: TGTGCCAGCAGCCCCTCCCGGGGAAGATACGAGCAGTACTTC.

Details on this clone: This CDR3 is also generated by other DNA sequences in the sample. The CDR3 reads CASSRDTEAFF. The CDR3 DNA sequence: TGTGCCAGCAGCCGGGACACTGAAGCTTTCTTT. V and J are TRBV6-5 and TRBJ1-1; no definite D call. The CDR3 length is 11 residues. Germline lookup yields CDR1 MNHEY and CDR2 SVGAGI. The ends were cut back, 6 bases at V and 3 bases at J, with 5 bases in the middle.

The rearrangement links TRBV27 to TRBJ1-2; D might be TRBD1 (6 bases). This CDR3 is 15 amino acids long. V was clipped by 0 bases and J by 4 bases, with 12 bases between them. CDR1 MNHEY and CDR2 SMNVEV come from the germline V gene (reference sequence). The CDR3 DNA is TGTGCCAGCAGTTTATCGGGGGGCCTTTCCTATGGCTACACCTTC. Translation: CASSLSGGLSYGYTF.

V and J are TRBV2 and TRBJ1-4, with D possibly matching TRBD1 (6 bases). The V end lost 6 bases, the J end lost 8 bases, and 22 bases lay between the germline ends. There are 16 residues in the CDR3. CDR1 is SNHLY and CDR2 is FYNNEI in the germline V gene. The CDR3 DNA reads as TGTGCCAGCAGCTTACCAGGGGCGAGATCCCAAGAAAAACTGTTTTTT. Translating it yields CASSLPGARSQEKLFF. The full variable domain, completed using reference TRBV2 and TRBJ1-4, is EPEVTQTPSHQVTQMGQEVILRCVPISNHLYFYWYRQILGQKVEFLVSFYNNEISEKSEIFDDQFSVERPDGSNFTLKIRSTKLEDSAMYFCASSLPGARSQEKLFFGSGTQLSVL.

This sequence joins TRBV4-3 and TRBJ2-7, with 9 nucleotides matching TRBD1. With 0 bases clipped from V and 9 bases from J, the junction kept 18 bases outside the gene matches. This CDR3 comprises 18 residues. Germline V CDR1 and CDR2: LGHNA, YSLEER. This CDR3 reads CASSQEAYGTGTVQGQYF. For the CDR3, the DNA is TGCGCCAGCAGCCAAGAGGCCTACGGGACAGGGACCGTCCAGGGGCAGTACTTC.

The chain joins TRBV29-1 to TRBJ2-5, with TRBD2 identical over 8 bases. From germline, CDR1 is SQVTM and CDR2 ANQGSEA. With 3 bases clipped from V and 9 bases from J, the junction kept 12 bases outside the gene matches. CDR3 length: 14 amino acids. CDR3 sequence reads: CSVEVAGFLSAQYF. The CDR3 DNA follows: TGCAGCGTTGAGGTAGCGGGGTTCTTAAGTGCCCAGTACTTC.

The chain is built from TRBV15 and TRBJ1-2; no definite D call. The CDR3 contains 12 residues. The ends were cut back, 3 bases at V and 3 bases at J, with 5 bases in the middle. Germline CDR1 LNHNV, CDR2 YYDKDF (reference sequence). CDR3 nucleotides: TGTGCCACCAGCAGGGAACACTATGGCTACACCTTC. It encodes CATSREHYGYTF.

A few counts support this clone. CDR3 coding DNA: TGCGCCAGCAGCCAAGGTTTTATGACGGACGATGGCTACACCTTC. Translating gives CASSQGFMTDDGYTF. The rearrangement uses TRBV4-3 and TRBJ1-2; no firm D call. Looked up from germline, CDR1 is LGHNA and CDR2 is YSLEER. The ends were cut back, 1 base at V and 6 bases at J, with 15 bases in the middle. CDR3 length: 15 amino acids.

The gene calls are TRBV30 and TRBJ2-3; TRBD1 or TRBD2 may be the D gene (6 bases each). There are 13 residues in the CDR3. Germline CDR1 reads GTSNPN; CDR2 reads SVGIG (reference sequence). V was shortened by 5 bases and J by 1 base, with 10 bases between the two germline ends. The CDR3: CAWDGGRTDTQYF. The CDR3 DNA reads as TGTGCCTGGGACGGGGGCCGCACAGATACGCAGTATTTT.